Sequencing of this TCR beta chain was carried out in a study of human T cells and chemical hapten exposure. Via MiXCR, TCRdb re-called the RACE reads, giving one row per CDR3 protein. The table has 65,000 to 85,000 distinct CDR3 sequences, approximately 10% seen once. Germline V gives CDR1 SNHLY, CDR2 FYNNEI. The CDR3 covers 15 residues. Trimming removed 6 bases from V and 6 bases from J, with 15 bases in between. Time point indicated: patch test 1, 2 weeks after DPC sensitization. Stated treatment: therapeutic diphenylcyclopropenone sensitization with weekly scalp DPC. This clonotype was detected only a few times.

This receptor was taken from a woman aged 60-75 years with alopecia areata. Some clones in this sample may be carry-over from other donors' samples. The specimen comprised whole blood, sampled in connection with sensitization to the hapten diphenylcyclopropenone (DPC). The chain is built from TRBV2 and TRBJ1-6; the D gene is possibly TRBD1 (5 bases). CDR3 residues: CASSRGTEFNSPLHF. The CDR3 region has the DNA TGTGCCAGCAGCCGTGGGACGGAATTTAATTCACCCCTCCACTTT.